These T cell receptor beta chains were read from a single sample in a study of blood T cell repertoires in COVID-19. Measured with immunoSEQ multiplex PCR; TCRdb has only the in-frame clones, and not every one. This table holds 52,000 or so clones, about 78% found once. The sample comprised peripheral blood. The receptor set was obtained from a man aged 50-60 years with active or convalescent COVID-19. The conserved cysteine and the conserved F or W are not part of the CDR3 here.

V gene,J gene,CDR3 protein
TRBV5-4,TRBJ1-1,ASSWRQGMNTEAF
TRBV19,TRBJ1-2,ASGYSGTGGRGYT
TRBV9,TRBJ2-1,ASSVLASGLNSEQF
TRBV7-3,TRBJ1-1,ASSQQQGMTEAF
TRBV20-1,TRBJ2-3,SASYGDTQY
TRBV5-5,TRBJ1-2,ASSLSGNYGYT
TRBV2,TRBJ2-4,ASSEADGTSNIQY
TRBV7-9,TRBJ1-3,ASSSDLGNTIY
TRBV7-2,TRBJ2-7,ASSTLQGAEQY
TRBV11-2,TRBJ1-1,ASSLRQGHTEAF
TRBV24-1,TRBJ2-3,ATSDPTWGADTQY
TRBV5-1,TRBJ1-5,ASSLGQSNQPQH
TRBV6-2/TRBV6-3,TRBJ2-7,ASSYSSSYEQY
TRBV6-1,TRBJ2-3,ASSKERGSSGGTQY
TRBV19,TRBJ2-1,ASSILVGGGSEQF
TRBV12-3/TRBV12-4,TRBJ2-7,ASSSGLVYEQY
TRBV18,TRBJ1-4,ASSHSPRETNEKLF
TRBV7-8,TRBJ2-1,ASSFLAGAYNEQF
TRBV7-2,TRBJ2-3,ASSLDGAGGNTDTQY
TRBV28,TRBJ1-3,ASSLLFDVEAVGNTIY
TRBV28,TRBJ2-3,ASSASGNSDTQY
TRBV7-2,TRBJ2-2,ASSLDRYTGELF
TRBV6-5,TRBJ1-2,ASRRRVDYGYT
TRBV5-1,TRBJ1-1,ASSLVGGGNTEAF
TRBV7-3,TRBJ2-7,ASSLHGRGVYEQY
TRBV5-1,TRBJ1-1,ASSEQGFEAEAF
TRBV29-1,TRBJ2-7,SVTEGGTASGEQY
TRBV29-1,TRBJ2-2,SVGDRTGELF
TRBV18,TRBJ1-1,ASSPFPRQNTEAF
TRBV10-3,TRBJ1-1,ATWGRGLGLEAF
TRBV5-5,TRBJ1-6,ASSLLGTGLNSPLH
TRBV7-2,TRBJ2-2,ASSLDRPNTGELF
TRBV6-2/TRBV6-3,TRBJ1-2,ASSLTVRYGYT
TRBV29-1,TRBJ2-2,SVDRGGTGELF
TRBV4-1,TRBJ2-2,ASSQEGLAGGFGELF
TRBV12-3/TRBV12-4,TRBJ2-1,ASSLRDEQF
TRBV18,TRBJ2-1,ASSQGLADYNEQF
TRBV7-9,TRBJ2-1,ASSIETSAQF
TRBV19,TRBJ2-2,ASSMTSGANTGELF
TRBV6-2/TRBV6-3,TRBJ1-5,ASSPTGNQPQH
TRBV5-1,TRBJ2-3,ASRKGQGGSDTQY
TRBV21-1,TRBJ1-2,ASEPTVGFDGHGYT
TRBV3-1/TRBV3-2,TRBJ1-3,ASSPAPGQGANTIY
TRBV27,TRBJ1-3,ASSLTGGPGNTIY
TRBV5-5,TRBJ2-1,ASSWPGQGVLEQF
TRBV18,TRBJ1-1,ASSPTTGANTEAF
TRBV6-1,TRBJ1-6,ASSDWDRQNSPLH
TRBV7-6,TRBJ2-3,ASSLELAGGTDTQY
TRBV3-1/TRBV3-2,TRBJ2-1,ASSLLGLAGGHEQF
TRBV5-1,TRBJ2-7,ASSPAGTGFYEQY